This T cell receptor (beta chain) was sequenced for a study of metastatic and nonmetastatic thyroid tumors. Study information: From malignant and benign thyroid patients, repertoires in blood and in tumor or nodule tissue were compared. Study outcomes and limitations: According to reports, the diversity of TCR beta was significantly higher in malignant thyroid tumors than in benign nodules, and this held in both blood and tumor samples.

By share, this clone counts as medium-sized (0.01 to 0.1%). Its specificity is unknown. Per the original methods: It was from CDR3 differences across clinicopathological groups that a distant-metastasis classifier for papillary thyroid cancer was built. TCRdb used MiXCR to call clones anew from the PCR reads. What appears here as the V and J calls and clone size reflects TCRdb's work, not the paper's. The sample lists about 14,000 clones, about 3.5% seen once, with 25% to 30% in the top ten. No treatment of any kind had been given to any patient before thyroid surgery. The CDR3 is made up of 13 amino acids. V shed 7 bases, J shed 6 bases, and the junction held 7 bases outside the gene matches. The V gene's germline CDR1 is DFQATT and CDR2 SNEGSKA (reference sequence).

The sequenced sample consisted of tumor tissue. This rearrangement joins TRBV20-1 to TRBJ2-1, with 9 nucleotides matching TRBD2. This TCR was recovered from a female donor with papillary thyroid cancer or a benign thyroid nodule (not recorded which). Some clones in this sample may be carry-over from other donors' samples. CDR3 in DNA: TGCAGTGAGACTAGCGGAGACGTCAATGAGCAGTTCTTC. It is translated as CSETSGDVNEQFF.